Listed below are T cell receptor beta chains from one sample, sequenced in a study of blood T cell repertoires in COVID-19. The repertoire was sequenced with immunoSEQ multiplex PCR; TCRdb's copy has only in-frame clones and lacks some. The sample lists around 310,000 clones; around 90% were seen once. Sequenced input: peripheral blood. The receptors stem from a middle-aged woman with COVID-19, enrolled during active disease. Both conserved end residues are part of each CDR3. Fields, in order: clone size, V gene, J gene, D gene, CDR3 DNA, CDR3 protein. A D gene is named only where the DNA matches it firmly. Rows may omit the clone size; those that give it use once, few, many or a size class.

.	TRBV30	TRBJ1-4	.	TGTGCCTGGAGTGGACAGGTTCCAGAAAAACTGTTTTTT	CAWSGQVPEKLFF
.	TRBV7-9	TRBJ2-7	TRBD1	TGTGCCAGCAGCCATAGGGACAGGAACTACGAGCAGTACTTC	CASSHRDRNYEQYF
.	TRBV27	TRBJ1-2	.	TGTGCCAGCAGTTTAATGGGGCCAAAGGGCGGCTACACCTTC	CASSLMGPKGGYTF
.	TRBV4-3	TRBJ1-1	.	TGCGCCAGCAGCCAAGGCCAGGTCACTGAAGCTTTCTTT	CASSQGQVTEAFF
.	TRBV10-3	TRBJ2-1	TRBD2	TGTGCCATCATGACTAGCGGGGGGGGCGATGAGCAGTTCTTC	CAIMTSGGGDEQFF
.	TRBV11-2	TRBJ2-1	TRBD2	TGTGCCAGCAGCTTAGCGGGAGGATCCTACAATGAGCAGTTCTTC	CASSLAGGSYNEQFF
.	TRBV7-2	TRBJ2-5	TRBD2	TGTGCCAGCAGCCCGGGACTAGCGGGAGACCAAGAGACCCAGTACTTC	CASSPGLAGDQETQYF
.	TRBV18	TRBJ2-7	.	TGTGCCAGCTCCGTACAAATATCTAATACAGGGATGGAGCAGTACTTC	CASSVQISNTGMEQYF
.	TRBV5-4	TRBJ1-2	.	TGTGCCAGCAGCTTGGGGGGCTCCGGTCTAGGGGGCTACACCTTC	CASSLGGSGLGGYTF
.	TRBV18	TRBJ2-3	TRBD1	TGTGCCAGCTCACCACTGGGACAGCCACGGACAGATACGCAGTATTTT	CASSPLGQPRTDTQYF
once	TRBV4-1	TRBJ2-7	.	TGCGCCAGCAGCCAAGATTTCACAGGCCTCCGGTACGAGCAGTACTTC	CASSQDFTGLRYEQYF
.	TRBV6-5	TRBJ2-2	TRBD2	TGTGCCAGCAGTTACTTCGGGGGGACCGGGGAGCTGTTTTTT	CASSYFGGTGELFF
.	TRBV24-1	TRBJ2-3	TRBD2	TGTGCCACCAGTGCGTCTAGCGGGGGAGATACGCAGTATTTT	CATSASSGGDTQYF
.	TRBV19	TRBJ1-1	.	TGTGCCAGTAGTATAGGGGGGGACACTGAAGCTTTCTTT	CASSIGGDTEAFF
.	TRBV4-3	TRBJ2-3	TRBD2	TGCGCCAGCAGCCAAGATGTTCTAGCGGCGATTAGCACAGATACGCAGTATTTT	CASSQDVLAAISTDTQYF
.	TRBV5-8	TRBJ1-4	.	TGTGCCAGCAGCGTCGACAGCCATAATGAAAAACTGTTTTTT	CASSVDSHNEKLFF
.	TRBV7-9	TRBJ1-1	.	TGTGCCAGCAGCCGAGACGGGGAAGCTTTCTTT	CASSRDGEAFF
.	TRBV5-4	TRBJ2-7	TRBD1	TGTGCCAGCACCATACAGGGGAGATACGAGCAGTACTTC	CASTIQGRYEQYF
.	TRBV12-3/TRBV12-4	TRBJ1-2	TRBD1	TGTGCCAGCAGTGGGGACAGACGGGGCTACACCTTC	CASSGDRRGYTF
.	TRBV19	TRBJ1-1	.	TGTGCCAGTAGTATGAGTGTGCAGAACACTGAAGCTTTCTTT	CASSMSVQNTEAFF
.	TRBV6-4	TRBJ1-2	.	TGTGCCAGCAGCGCGGGGCGGCCCTATGGCTACACCTTC	CASSAGRPYGYTF
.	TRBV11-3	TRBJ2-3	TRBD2	TGTGCCAGCAGCTTTGGGACTAGCGGGGGGGCCGGCACAGATACGCAGTATTTT	CASSFGTSGGAGTDTQYF
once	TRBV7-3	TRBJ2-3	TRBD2	TGTGCCAGCAGCTACCTCCCACAAGCGGGAGTCGCAGATACGCAGTATTTT	CASSYLPQAGVADTQYF
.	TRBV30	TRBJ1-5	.	TGTGCCTGGAGTGTAAGAGGATTCGGCAATCAGCCCCAGCATTTT	CAWSVRGFGNQPQHF
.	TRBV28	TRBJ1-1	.	TGTGCCAGCAGTTCGCCCCTAGGGCGGGCCACTGAAGCTTTCTTT	CASSSPLGRATEAFF
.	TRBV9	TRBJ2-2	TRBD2	TGTGCCAGCAGCGCAGGAAGCGGGAGGGCCGCCGGGGAGCTGTTTTTT	CASSAGSGRAAGELFF
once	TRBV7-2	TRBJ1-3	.	TGTGCCAGCACCCCAGCGGGGGCAGGGCGTGGAAACACCATATATTTT	CASTPAGAGRGNTIYF
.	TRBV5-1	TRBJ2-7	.	TGCGCCAGCCACGGGCCGGGGGAGTCCTACGAGCAGTACTTC	CASHGPGESYEQYF
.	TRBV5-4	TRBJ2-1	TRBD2	TGTGCCAGCAGCTTGCCCGGGACTAGCGTATACAATGAGCAGTTCTTC	CASSLPGTSVYNEQFF
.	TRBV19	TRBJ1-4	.	TGTGCCAGTAGTATTATTTCGGGATCTGAAAAACTGTTTTTT	CASSIISGSEKLFF
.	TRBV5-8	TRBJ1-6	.	TGTGCCAGCAGCTTGAGGGGGTCTGAGACCTATAATTCACCCCTCCACTTT	CASSLRGSETYNSPLHF
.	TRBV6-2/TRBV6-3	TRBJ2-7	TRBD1	TGTGCCAGCAGTTACTCTCCTGGACAGGGGGCGGGAGAGCAGTACTTC	CASSYSPGQGAGEQYF
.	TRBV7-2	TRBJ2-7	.	TGTGCCAGCAGCTTACTGAGGAGGCAGTCAAGTAGCTACGAGCAGTACTTC	CASSLLRRQSSSYEQYF
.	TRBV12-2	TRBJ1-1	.	TGTGCAAGTCGCTTAGGCGGGAACACTGAAGCTTTCTTT	CASRLGGNTEAFF
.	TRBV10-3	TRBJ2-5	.	TGTGCCACTAAGACAGACCAAGAGACCCAGTACTTC	CATKTDQETQYF
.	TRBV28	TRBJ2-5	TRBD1	TGTGCCAGCAGCCCTAGCCGGGACAGACAAGAGACCCAGTACTTC	CASSPSRDRQETQYF
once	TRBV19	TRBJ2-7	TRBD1	TGTGCCAGTAGTCCCTTCCGAGGACAGGGCCTCGACGAGCAGTACTTC	CASSPFRGQGLDEQYF
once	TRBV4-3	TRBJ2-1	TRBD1	TGCGCCAGCAGCCAAGAGCCGCACACCGGGACAGGAACTACAATGAAGCAGTTCTTC	CASSQEPHTGTGTTMKQFF
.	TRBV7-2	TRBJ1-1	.	TGTGCCAGCAGCTTATACCGCAGAGCTTTCTTT	CASSLYRRAFF
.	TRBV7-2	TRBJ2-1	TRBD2	TGTGCCAGCAGCTCTACCGGGACTAGCGGCAATGAGCAGTTCTTC	CASSSTGTSGNEQFF
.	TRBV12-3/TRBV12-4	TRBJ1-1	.	TGTGCCAGCAGTTTAGCGGCGAACACTGAAGCTTTCTTT	CASSLAANTEAFF
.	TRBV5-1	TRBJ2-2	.	TGCGCCAGCAGCTTGCTAGGAATGGACACCGGGGAGCTGTTTTTT	CASSLLGMDTGELFF
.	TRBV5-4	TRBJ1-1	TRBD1	TGTGCCAGCAGCATACGAGACAGGGGTCGAGCTTTCTTT	CASSIRDRGRAFF
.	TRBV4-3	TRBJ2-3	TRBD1	TGCGCCAGCAGCCAGCGGGACAGGGTCCCAGATACGCAGTATTTT	CASSQRDRVPDTQYF
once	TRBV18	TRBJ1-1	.	TGTGCCAGCTCACGACCCTTGGGAACAGGGATGCACGCTGAAGCTTTCTTT	CASSRPLGTGMHAEAFF
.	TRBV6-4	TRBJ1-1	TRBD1	TGTGCCAGCACCCTGCCTGGACAGGGCCGTAACACTGAAGCTTTCTTT	CASTLPGQGRNTEAFF
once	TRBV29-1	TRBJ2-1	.	TGCAGCGTTGATAGATTGGGGGCAGTCGGCTCCTACAATGAGCAGTTCTTC	CSVDRLGAVGSYNEQFF
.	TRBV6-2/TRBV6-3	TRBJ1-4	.	TGTGCCAGCAGACCTGGGACAACAGAAAAACTGTTTTTT	CASRPGTTEKLFF
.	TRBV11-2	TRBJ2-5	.	TGTGCCAGCAGCTTATGGGGCAGGTTAGGACCCAAAGAAGAGACCCAGTACTTC	CASSLWGRLGPKEETQYF
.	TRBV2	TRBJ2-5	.	TGTGCCAGCGTAGGGGTCCAAGAGACCCAGTACTTC	CASVGVQETQYF
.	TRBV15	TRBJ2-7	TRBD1	TGTGCCACCAGCAGAGCCCGGGACAGGAGATACTACGAGCAGTACTTC	CATSRARDRRYYEQYF
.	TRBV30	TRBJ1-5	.	TGTGCCTGGAGTCCGGGACTGAACAATCAGCCCCAGCATTTT	CAWSPGLNNQPQHF
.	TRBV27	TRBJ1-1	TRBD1	TGTGCCAGCAGTTTCGTTGGGACAGGGCTGAACACTGAAGCTTTCTTT	CASSFVGTGLNTEAFF
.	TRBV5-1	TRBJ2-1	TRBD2	TGCGCCAGCAGCTTGCTAGCGGGAGGGGGGTACAATGAGCAGTTCTTC	CASSLLAGGGYNEQFF
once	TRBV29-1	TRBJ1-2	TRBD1	TGCAGCGTCGGACAGGGAACGTATGGCTACACCTTC	CSVGQGTYGYTF
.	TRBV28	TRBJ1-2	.	TGTGCCAGCAGTAGGACAGCATATGGCTACACCTTC	CASSRTAYGYTF
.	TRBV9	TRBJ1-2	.	TGTGCCAGCAGCGTAACGGGGCGGGGCAACTATGGCTACACCTTC	CASSVTGRGNYGYTF
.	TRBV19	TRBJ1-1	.	TGTGCCAGTAGCCGATTAAATGGGGCTTTAAGTAACACTGAAGCTTTCTTT	CASSRLNGALSNTEAFF